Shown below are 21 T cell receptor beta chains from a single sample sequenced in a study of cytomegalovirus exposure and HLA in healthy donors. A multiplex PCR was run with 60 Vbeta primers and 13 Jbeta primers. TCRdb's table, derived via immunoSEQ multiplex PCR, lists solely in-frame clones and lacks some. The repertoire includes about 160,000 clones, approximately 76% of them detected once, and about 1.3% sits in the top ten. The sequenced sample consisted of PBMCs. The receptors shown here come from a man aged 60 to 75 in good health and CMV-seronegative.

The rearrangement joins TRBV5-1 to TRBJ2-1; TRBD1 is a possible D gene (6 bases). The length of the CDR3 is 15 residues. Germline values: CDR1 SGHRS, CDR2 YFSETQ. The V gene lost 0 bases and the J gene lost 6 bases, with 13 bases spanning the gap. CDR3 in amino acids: CASSLARRGVNEQFF. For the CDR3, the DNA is TGCGCCAGCAGCTTGGCGCGCAGGGGCGTCAATGAGCAGTTCTTC.

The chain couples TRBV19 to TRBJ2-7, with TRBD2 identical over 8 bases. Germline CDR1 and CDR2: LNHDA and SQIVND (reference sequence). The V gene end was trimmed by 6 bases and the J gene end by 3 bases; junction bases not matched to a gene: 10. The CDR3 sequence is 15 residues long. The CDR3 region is CASSRQAGESYEQYF. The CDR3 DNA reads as TGTGCCAGTAGCCGACAAGCGGGAGAGAGCTACGAGCAGTACTTC.

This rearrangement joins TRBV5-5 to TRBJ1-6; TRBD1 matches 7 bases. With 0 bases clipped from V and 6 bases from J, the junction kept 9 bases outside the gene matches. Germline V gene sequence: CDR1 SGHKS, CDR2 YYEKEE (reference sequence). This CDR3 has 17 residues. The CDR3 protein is CASSLGQGTGGNSPLHF. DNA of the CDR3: TGTGCCAGCAGCTTGGGACAGGGAACCGGTGGTAATTCACCCCTCCACTTT.

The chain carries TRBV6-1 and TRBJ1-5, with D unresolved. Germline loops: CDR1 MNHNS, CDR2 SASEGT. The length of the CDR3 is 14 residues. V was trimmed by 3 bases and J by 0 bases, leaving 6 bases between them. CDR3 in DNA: TGTGCCAGCAGTGAGCGGGTTAGCAATCAGCCCCAGCATTTT. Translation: CASSERVSNQPQHF.

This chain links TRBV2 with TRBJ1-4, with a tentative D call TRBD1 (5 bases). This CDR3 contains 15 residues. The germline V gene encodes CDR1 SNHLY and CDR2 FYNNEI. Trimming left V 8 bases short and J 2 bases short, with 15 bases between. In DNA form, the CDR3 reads TGTGCCAGCGTGAACAGGAGGGCCACTAATGAAAAACTGTTTTTT. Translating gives CASVNRRATNEKLFF. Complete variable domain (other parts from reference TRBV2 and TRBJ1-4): EPEVTQTPSHQVTQMGQEVILRCVPISNHLYFYWYRQILGQKVEFLVSFYNNEISEKSEIFDDQFSVERPDGSNFTLKIRSTKLEDSAMYFCASVNRRATNEKLFFGSGTQLSVL.

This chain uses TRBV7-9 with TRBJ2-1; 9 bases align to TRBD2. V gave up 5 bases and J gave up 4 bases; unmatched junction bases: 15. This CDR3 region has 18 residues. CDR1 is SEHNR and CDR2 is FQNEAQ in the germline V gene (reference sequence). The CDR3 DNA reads TGTGCCAGCAGCCTGGGGCTAGCGGGGACTCCCCTTTACAATGAGCAGTTCTTC. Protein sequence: CASSLGLAGTPLYNEQFF.

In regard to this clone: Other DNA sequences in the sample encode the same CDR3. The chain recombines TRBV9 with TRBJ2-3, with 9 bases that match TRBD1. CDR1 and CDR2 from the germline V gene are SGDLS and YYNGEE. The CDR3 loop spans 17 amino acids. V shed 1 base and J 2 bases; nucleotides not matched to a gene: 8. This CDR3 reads CASSVRGTGLHTDTQYF. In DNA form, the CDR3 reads TGTGCCAGCAGCGTAAGGGGGACAGGGCTCCACACAGATACGCAGTATTTT.

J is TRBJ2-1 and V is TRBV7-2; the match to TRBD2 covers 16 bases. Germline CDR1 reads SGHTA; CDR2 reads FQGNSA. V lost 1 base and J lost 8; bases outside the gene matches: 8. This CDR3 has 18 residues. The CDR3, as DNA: TGTGCCAGCAGCTTAGTTCTGGGACTAGCGGGAGGGGGCTATGAGCAGTTCTTC. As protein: CASSLVLGLAGGGYEQFF.

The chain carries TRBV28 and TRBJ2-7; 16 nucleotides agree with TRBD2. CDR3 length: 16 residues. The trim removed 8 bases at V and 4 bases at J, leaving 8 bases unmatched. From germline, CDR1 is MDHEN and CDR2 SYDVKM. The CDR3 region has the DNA TGTGCCAGCCCTCCGGGACTAGCGGGGGGGCCGTACGAGCAGTACTTC. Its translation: CASPPGLAGGPYEQYF.

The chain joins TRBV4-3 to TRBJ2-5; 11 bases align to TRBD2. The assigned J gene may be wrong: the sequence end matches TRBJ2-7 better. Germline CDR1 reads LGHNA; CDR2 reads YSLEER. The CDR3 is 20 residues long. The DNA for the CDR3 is TGCGCCAGCAGCCAAGAGTCCGGGACTAGCGGTATACTTAGCTCCTACGAGCAGTACTTC. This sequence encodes CASSQESGTSGILSSYEQYF.

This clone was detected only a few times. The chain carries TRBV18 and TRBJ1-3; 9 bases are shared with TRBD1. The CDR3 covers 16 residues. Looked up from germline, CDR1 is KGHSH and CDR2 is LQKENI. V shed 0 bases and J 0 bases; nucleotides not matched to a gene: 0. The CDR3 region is CASSPPTGGSGNTIYF. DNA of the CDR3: TGTGCCAGCTCACCACCGACAGGGGGCTCTGGAAACACCATATATTTT.

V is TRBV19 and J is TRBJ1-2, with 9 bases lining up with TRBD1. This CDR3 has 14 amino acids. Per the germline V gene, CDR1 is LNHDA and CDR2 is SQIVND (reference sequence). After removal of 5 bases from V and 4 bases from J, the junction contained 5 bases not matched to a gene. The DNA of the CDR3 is TGTGCCAGTAGTTTCTCGGGACAGGGCTATGGCTACACCTTC. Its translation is CASSFSGQGYGYTF.

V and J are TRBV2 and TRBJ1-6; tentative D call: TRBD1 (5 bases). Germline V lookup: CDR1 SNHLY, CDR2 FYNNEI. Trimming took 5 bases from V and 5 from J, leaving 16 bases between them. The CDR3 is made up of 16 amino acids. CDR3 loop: CASSLQVTRDNSPLHF. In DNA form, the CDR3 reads TGTGCCAGCAGTCTACAGGTCACAAGGGATAATTCACCCCTCCACTTT.

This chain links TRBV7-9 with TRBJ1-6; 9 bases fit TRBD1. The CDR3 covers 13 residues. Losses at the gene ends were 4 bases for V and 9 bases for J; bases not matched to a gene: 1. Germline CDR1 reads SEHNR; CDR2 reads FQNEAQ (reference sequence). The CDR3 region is CASSSDRGSPLHF. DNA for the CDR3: TGTGCCAGCAGCTCGGACAGGGGTTCACCCCTCCACTTT. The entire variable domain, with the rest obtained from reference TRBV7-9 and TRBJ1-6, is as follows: DTGVSQNPRHKITKRGQNVTFRCDPISEHNRLYWYRQTLGQGPEFLTYFQNEAQLEKSRLLSDRFSAERPKGSFSTLEIQRTEQGDSAMYLCASSSDRGSPLHFGNGTRLTVT.

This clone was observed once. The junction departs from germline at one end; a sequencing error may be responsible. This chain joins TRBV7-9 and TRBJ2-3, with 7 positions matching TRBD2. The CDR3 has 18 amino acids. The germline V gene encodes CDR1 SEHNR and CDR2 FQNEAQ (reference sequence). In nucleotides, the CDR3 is TGTTCCAGCAGCTTTAGTGCGGGAGTGTTCCTCGTCCCAGATACGCAGTATTTT. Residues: CSSSFSAGVFLVPDTQYF.

CDR3 nucleotides: TGTGCCAGCAGCCCAACGGGAGTTAGCAATCAGCCCCAGCATTTT. This codes for CASSPTGVSNQPQHF. The gene calls are TRBV7-2 and TRBJ1-5; D is undetermined. Germline V gene data show CDR1 as SGHTA and CDR2 as FQGNSA. Trimming took 5 bases from V and 0 from J, leaving 11 bases between them. The CDR3 covers 15 residues.

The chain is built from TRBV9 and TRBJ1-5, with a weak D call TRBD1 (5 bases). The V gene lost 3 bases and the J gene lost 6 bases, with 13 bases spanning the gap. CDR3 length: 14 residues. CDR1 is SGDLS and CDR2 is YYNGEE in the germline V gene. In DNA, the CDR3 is TGTGCCAGCAGCGCCGCAGGGTTGGGTCAGCCCCAGCATTTT. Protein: CASSAAGLGQPQHF.

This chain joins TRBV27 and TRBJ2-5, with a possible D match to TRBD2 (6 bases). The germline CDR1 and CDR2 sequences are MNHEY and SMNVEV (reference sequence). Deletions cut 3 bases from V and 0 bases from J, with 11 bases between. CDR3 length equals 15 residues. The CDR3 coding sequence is TGTGCCAGCAGTTTTTGGCCTAGCGACCAAGAGACCCAGTACTTC. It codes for CASSFWPSDQETQYF.

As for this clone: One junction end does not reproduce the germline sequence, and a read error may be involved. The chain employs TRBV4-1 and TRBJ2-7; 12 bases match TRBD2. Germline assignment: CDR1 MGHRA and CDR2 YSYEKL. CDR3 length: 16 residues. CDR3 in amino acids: CASSERLAGAPYEQCF. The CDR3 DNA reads TGCGCCAGCAGCGAGCGACTAGCGGGAGCGCCTTACGAGCAGTGCTTC.

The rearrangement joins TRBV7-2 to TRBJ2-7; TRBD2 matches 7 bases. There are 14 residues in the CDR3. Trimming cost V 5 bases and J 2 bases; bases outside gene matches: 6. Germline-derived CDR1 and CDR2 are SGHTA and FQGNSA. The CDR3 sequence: CASSPGLVPYEQYF. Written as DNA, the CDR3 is TGTGCCAGCAGCCCAGGACTAGTTCCCTACGAGCAGTACTTC. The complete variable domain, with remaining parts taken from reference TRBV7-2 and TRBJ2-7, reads GAGVSQSPSNKVTEKGKDVELRCDPISGHTALYWYRQSLGQGLEFLIYFQGNSAPDKSGLPSDRFSAERTGGSVSTLTIQRTQQEDSAVYLCASSPGLVPYEQYFGPGTRLTVT.

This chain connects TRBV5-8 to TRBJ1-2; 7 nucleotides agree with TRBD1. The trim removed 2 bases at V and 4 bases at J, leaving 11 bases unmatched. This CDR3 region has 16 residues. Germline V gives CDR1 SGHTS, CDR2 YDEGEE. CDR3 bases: TGTGCCAGCAGCTTTGCACAGGGGACGATGTCCTATGGCTACACCTTC. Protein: CASSFAQGTMSYGYTF.